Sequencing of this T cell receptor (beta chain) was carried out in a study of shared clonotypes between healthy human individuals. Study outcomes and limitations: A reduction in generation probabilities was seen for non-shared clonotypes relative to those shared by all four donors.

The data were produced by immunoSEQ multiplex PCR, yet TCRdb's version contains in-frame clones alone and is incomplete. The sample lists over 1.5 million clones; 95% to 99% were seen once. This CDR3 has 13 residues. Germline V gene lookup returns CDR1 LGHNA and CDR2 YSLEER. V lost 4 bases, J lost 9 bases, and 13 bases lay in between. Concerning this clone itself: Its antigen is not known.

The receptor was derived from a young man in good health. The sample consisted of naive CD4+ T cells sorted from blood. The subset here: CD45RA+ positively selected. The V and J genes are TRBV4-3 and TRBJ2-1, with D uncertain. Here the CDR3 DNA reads TGCGCCAGCAGCCCCAAAGTGAGAGGTGAGCAGTTCTTC. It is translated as CASSPKVRGEQFF.